This T cell receptor (beta chain) was obtained from a study of T cell responses to AZD1222 COVID-19 vaccine (dated by TCRdb to 2020 to 2022). For the study in its entirety: A total of 230 or so trial participants underwent TCR sequencing, of whom nearly 210 received two doses of AZD1222 and about 25 received two doses of the MenACWY control vaccine. Trial participants were enrolled by age into 18-55, 56-69 and 70-plus year subgroups, with approximately 150, 30 and 60 TCR-sequenced participants respectively. Points the paper makes about the study in general: Conclusions about previously exposed vaccinees are limited, since just a handful of AZD1222 recipients were seropositive for SARS-CoV-2 at baseline. Vaccine-associated CD4 TCRs spanned the whole spike protein, with dominant responses in regions 160-218 and 743-854. Most participants were white British and females outnumbered males, and the authors suggested that clonal diversity may have been underestimated. After two AZD1222 doses, spike-specific TCR breadth and depth were significantly higher than at day 0 and than in MenACWY recipients. In the small 56-69-year group, the increase in depth fell short of significance, most likely because of low power. Reportedly, almost half of the unique spike-specific TCRs recognized epitopes lying outside the regions that are mutated in the B.1.351 and B.1.1.7 variants. Because no day 14 peak-response samples were available, the repertoires could be characterized only after the peak T cell response.

There are a few counts of this clone. Its antigen is not yet known. Within one base of it there is no much larger clone, and no base qualities were kept. Other DNA sequences in the sample encode the same CDR3. The CDR3 regions of human TCRbeta chains were analyzed by immunosequencing. The paper's processing steps were these. Repertoire TCRs were matched against a reference library of SARS-CoV-2-specific TCRs generated with the MIRA antigen-specificity platform. Breadth was defined as the fraction of unique TCRs that were SARS-CoV-2-associated, and depth was defined as the fraction of total T cells that were SARS-CoV-2-associated. Using the MIRA data, every spike-specific TCR was mapped to the spike region that the TCR reacted to and assigned to either a CD4 or a CD8 class. Log10-transformed breadth and depth values were compared by one-way ANOVA with Sidak's multiple comparisons tests. The immuneACCESS repertoire file appears here via TCRdb, limited to in-frame rearrangements. These files lack a portion of the clones; in checked studies, under half of the deficit traces to unresolved V genes, and the cause of the others is not known. The DNA gave D and trimming, while V, J and clone size come from that table. The sample contains around 130,000 clones, approximately 85% of them found a single time. More than 5.5% of the sample goes to the ten largest clones.

At the junction V is shortened by 0 bases and J by 1 base, with 8 bases in between. The CDR3 goes from the cysteine to the phenylalanine over 15 residues. The retained sequence is limited to the CDR3, 45 bases, with the frame set at the first base. Via the germline V gene, CDR1 is SGHRS and CDR2 YFSETQ. Sample time point, as interpreted from the label and publication: about 28 days (+/-7) after the second vaccine dose. Because spike-specific TCR depth and breadth did not differ between the two schedules, AZD1222 recipients who got a second dose at roughly 4 weeks were pooled with those who got a second dose at roughly 12 weeks. The vaccinee samples were drawn from two UK trials, COV001 and COV002, one of which was a single-blind randomized controlled phase 2/3 trial testing AZD1222 (ChAdOx1 nCoV-19) in healthy adults. Trial participant PBMC samples were collected at day 0 and day 28 after the second dose for TCRbeta chain sequencing.

This receptor was taken from an adult who received the AZD1222 COVID-19 vaccine. The sequenced sample was peripheral blood, obtained 28 days after the second AZD1222 dose. The rearranged segments are TRBV5-1 and TRBJ1-5; the D gene is perhaps TRBD1, on 6 matching bases. The CDR3 is CASSLGGTSNQPQHF. The bases read TGCGCCAGCAGCTTGGGCGGGACAAGCAATCAGCCCCAGCATTTT.